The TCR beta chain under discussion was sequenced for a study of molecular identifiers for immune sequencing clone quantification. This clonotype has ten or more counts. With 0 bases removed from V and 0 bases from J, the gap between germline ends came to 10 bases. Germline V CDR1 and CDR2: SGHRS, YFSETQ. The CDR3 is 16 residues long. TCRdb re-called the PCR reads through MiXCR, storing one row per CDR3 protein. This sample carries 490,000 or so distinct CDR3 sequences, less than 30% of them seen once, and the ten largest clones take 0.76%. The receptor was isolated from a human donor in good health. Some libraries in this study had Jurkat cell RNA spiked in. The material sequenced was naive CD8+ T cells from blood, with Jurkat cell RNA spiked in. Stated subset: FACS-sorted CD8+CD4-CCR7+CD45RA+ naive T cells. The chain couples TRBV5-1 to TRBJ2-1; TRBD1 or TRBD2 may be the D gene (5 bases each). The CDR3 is CASSLAPGSSYNEQFF. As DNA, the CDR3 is TGCGCCAGCAGCTTGGCCCCAGGGAGCTCCTACAATGAGCAGTTCTTC.